These 32 T cell receptor beta chains were sequenced from one sample in a study of PD-1 blockade in classical Hodgkin lymphoma. Each patient experienced a relapse that followed autologous stem cell transplantation, and brentuximab vedotin exposure varied. Generated by immunoSEQ multiplex PCR, the TCRdb table keeps only in-frame clones and is missing some. Of about 54,000 clones in the sample, approximately 90% are singletons; the top ten hold 8% to 13%. Material: peripheral blood mononuclear cells (PBMCs), obtained before the second cycle of nivolumab. All receptors derive from a human donor with classical Hodgkin lymphoma.

This chain connects TRBV2 to TRBJ1-2, with D possibly being TRBD1 (5 bases). The CDR3 contains 15 residues. Germline CDR1 is SNHLY and CDR2 is FYNNEI. Between the trimmed V and J ends, which lost 0 bases and 3 bases, there was a span of 11 bases. The DNA of the CDR3 is TGTGCCAGCAGTGAAGCGGAGGGGAGGGACTATGGCTACACCTTC. The encoded protein is CASSEAEGRDYGYTF.

This chain uses TRBV5-1 with TRBJ1-1; D may be TRBD1 (5 bases). The CDR3 totals 12 residues. The germline V and J ends were trimmed by 4 bases and 10 bases, with 14 bases remaining between them. Germline CDR1 and CDR2: SGHRS and YFSETQ. The CDR3 region is CASSQSGGLAFF. The CDR3 DNA reads as TGCGCCAGCAGCCAAAGCGGGGGGTTAGCTTTCTTT.

The genes are TRBV28 and TRBJ2-7, with D perhaps matching TRBD1 (6 bases). Per the germline V gene, CDR1 is MDHEN and CDR2 is SYDVKM. The CDR3 is 15 residues long. V lost 6 bases and J lost 0, with 15 bases in between. In DNA form, the CDR3 reads TGTGCCAGCAGCCGGACAGAACTTGCCTCCTACGAGCAGTACTTC. Its translation: CASSRTELASYEQYF.

The gene calls are TRBV27 and TRBJ2-3, with D perhaps given as TRBD1 or TRBD2 (5 bases each). The CDR3 is 16 amino acids. The germline V and J ends were trimmed by 5 bases and 6 bases, with 21 bases remaining between them. Germline loops: CDR1 MNHEY, CDR2 SMNVEV (reference sequence). The CDR3 region has the DNA TGTGCCAGCAGTCGCGCCCAGGGAGCCTACGTGGATACGCAGTATTTT. Translated: CASSRAQGAYVDTQYF.

The rearrangement links TRBV9 to TRBJ1-2; a weak D match, TRBD1 (6 bases). Trimming took off 2 bases at V and 4 bases at J, with 18 bases between the two ends. Germline V gives CDR1 SGDLS, CDR2 YYNGEE. This CDR3 comprises 16 residues. The CDR3, as DNA: TGTGCCAGCAGCGTTGGCGGGACAAGTCTTAGCTATGGCTACACCTTC. Translating gives CASSVGGTSLSYGYTF.

V and J are TRBV4-3 and TRBJ2-7; TRBD2 aligns across 12 bases. Germline loops: CDR1 LGHNA, CDR2 YSLEER. This CDR3 region has 16 residues. Losses at the gene ends were 3 bases for V and 0 bases for J; bases not matched to a gene: 3. CDR3 DNA: TGCGCCAGCAGCCAGGGACTAGCGGGCAGCTCCTACGAGCAGTACTTC. Its translation is CASSQGLAGSSYEQYF.

The genes are TRBV2 and TRBJ2-7, with TRBD1 matching over 8 bases. Trimming took 7 bases from V and 1 from J; bases not matched to a gene: 6. Germline-derived CDR1 and CDR2 are SNHLY and FYNNEI. This CDR3 spans 14 amino acids. The CDR3: CASTHRGISYEQYF. The CDR3 DNA is TGTGCCAGCACCCACAGGGGGATATCCTACGAGCAGTACTTC.

The CDR3 nucleotides are TGTGCCAGCAGCTTAGAAATTGGACAGGGGGACACTGAAGCTTTCTTT. Translating it yields CASSLEIGQGDTEAFF. The chain recombines TRBV7-9 with TRBJ1-1; 10 bases line up with TRBD1. The CDR3 covers 16 residues. Germline-derived CDR1 and CDR2 are SEHNR and FQNEAQ (reference sequence). The trim removed 1 base at V and 3 bases at J, leaving 5 bases unmatched.

The J gene is TRBJ2-5, the V gene TRBV5-1, with a possible D match to TRBD1 (5 bases). This CDR3 is built from 15 residues. CDR1 and CDR2 (germline): SGHRS, YFSETQ. Trimming left V 0 bases short and J 3 bases short, with 12 bases between. The CDR3 loop is CASSLAHRKEETQYF. CDR3 nucleotides: TGCGCCAGCAGCTTGGCCCACAGGAAGGAAGAGACCCAGTACTTC.

This clone came up once. For the CDR3, the DNA is TGCAGCGTTGATGGTGGGAGACTCACAGATACGCAGTATTTT. Translating it yields CSVDGGRLTDTQYF. V usage is TRBV29-1 and J usage is TRBJ2-3; a weak D match, TRBD2 (5 bases). Per germline, CDR1 SQVTM and CDR2 ANQGSEA. Trimming removed 3 bases at V and 2 bases at J, with 12 bases between. CDR3 length: 14 amino acids.

The rearrangement joins TRBV18 to TRBJ1-4; 9 nucleotides agree with TRBD1. The V and J ends lost 3 bases and 8 bases, in that order; junction bases with no gene match: 7. The CDR3 has 15 amino acids. CDR1 is KGHSH and CDR2 is LQKENI in the germline V gene. CDR3 DNA sequence: TGTGCCAGCTCACCCGGACAGGGGATGATGGAAAAACTGTTTTTT. Translated: CASSPGQGMMEKLFF.

This sequence joins TRBV20-1 and TRBJ2-3, with unresolved D. Trimming took off 1 base at V and 5 bases at J, with 1 base between the two ends. The CDR3 is 10 amino acids. Germline V gene lookup returns CDR1 DFQATT and CDR2 SNEGSKA (reference sequence). CDR3 region: CSARVDTQYF. In nucleotides, the CDR3 is TGCAGTGCTAGAGTAGATACGCAGTATTTT.

The rearrangement joins TRBV14 to TRBJ2-7, with a tentative D call TRBD2 (5 bases). This CDR3 has 13 residues. Trimming stripped 0 bases from V and 5 bases from J, with 8 bases between. In germline, CDR1 is SGHDN, CDR2 FVKESK. The CDR3 DNA is TGTGCCAGCAGCCAAGATCCCGGGGACGAGCAGTACTTC. It yields the protein CASSQDPGDEQYF.

The chain is built from TRBV9 and TRBJ2-2; 10 bases map to TRBD1. The junction had 4 bases not matched to a gene; V was cut back by 0 bases and J by 5 bases. This CDR3 spans 16 amino acids. Germline V gene lookup returns CDR1 SGDLS and CDR2 YYNGEE. This chain's CDR3 is CASSVAGTGVTGELFF. CDR3 nucleotides: TGTGCCAGCAGCGTAGCGGGGACAGGGGTTACCGGGGAGCTGTTTTTT.

This chain connects TRBV29-1 to TRBJ2-1, with 12 bases that match TRBD1. J gave up 4 bases and V 6 bases, and 7 bases lay outside the gene matches. The CDR3 loop spans 15 amino acids. CDR1 is SQVTM, CDR2 ANQGSEA, per germline. In nucleotides, the CDR3 is TGCAGCGTGGATTGGGACAGGGGGCAGTACAATGAGCAGTTCTTC. Translating it yields CSVDWDRGQYNEQFF.

V and J are TRBV2 and TRBJ1-4; D remains ambiguous. The CDR3 extends over 15 amino acids. Germline V gives CDR1 SNHLY, CDR2 FYNNEI. V lost 2 bases and J lost 5, with 12 bases in between. CDR3 sequence reads: CASSEWPGFNEKLFF. In nucleotides, the CDR3 is TGTGCCAGCAGTGAATGGCCGGGGTTCAATGAAAAACTGTTTTTT.

This rearrangement joins TRBV7-9 to TRBJ2-2, with D possibly TRBD2 on 6 matching bases. In germline, CDR1 is SEHNR, CDR2 FQNEAQ (reference sequence). CDR3 size: 15 residues. Trimming stripped 7 bases from V and 6 bases from J, with 18 bases between. The CDR3 region is CASTRGPGLSGELFF. Here the CDR3 DNA reads TGTGCCAGCACCCGCGGACCAGGACTATCCGGGGAGCTGTTTTTT.

V usage is TRBV6-5 and J usage is TRBJ2-4; D possibly corresponds to TRBD2 (5 bases). Trimming cost V 5 bases and J 2 bases, with 16 bases left between them. CDR3 length: 16 amino acids. Germline CDR1 MNHEY, CDR2 SVGAGI. CDR3: CASSHWTGETKNIQYF. The DNA for the CDR3 is TGTGCCAGCAGTCACTGGACTGGGGAAACCAAAAACATTCAGTACTTC.

The chain recombines TRBV5-6 with TRBJ2-2, with a weak D call TRBD2 (5 bases). The V end was cut by 5 bases, the J end by 3 bases, with 17 bases between. CDR3 length: 16 amino acids. Germline-derived CDR1 and CDR2 are SGHDT and YYEEEE. The CDR3 loop reads CASSREERWDTGELFF. In DNA, the CDR3 is TGTGCCAGCAGTCGGGAAGAGAGGTGGGACACCGGGGAGCTGTTTTTT.

This chain links TRBV7-2 with TRBJ1-5; D not certain. The CDR3 sequence is 12 residues long. V was shortened by 9 bases and J by 2 bases, with 8 bases between the two germline ends. Per the germline V gene, CDR1 is SGHTA and CDR2 is FQGNSA. CDR3 sequence (DNA): TGTGCCAGTACGCTCGGCAATCAGCCCCAGCATTTT. It codes for CASTLGNQPQHF. The whole variable domain, remainder taken from reference TRBV7-2 and TRBJ1-5, is GAGVSQSPSNKVTEKGKDVELRCDPISGHTALYWYRQSLGQGLEFLIYFQGNSAPDKSGLPSDRFSAERTGGSVSTLTIQRTQQEDSAVYLCASTLGNQPQHFGDGTRLSIL.

CDR3 DNA: TGCGCCAGCAGCCTCAACTCCGGGACAGAGCAGTTCTTC. This sequence encodes CASSLNSGTEQFF. The chain couples TRBV5-1 to TRBJ2-1; perhaps TRBD1 as D (6 bases). V was pared by 4 bases and J by 10 bases, with 15 bases between. Germline CDR1 and CDR2: SGHRS and YFSETQ. The CDR3 sequence is 13 residues long.

This chain's CDR3 is CASSNRQGFTEAFF. CDR3 coding DNA: TGTGCCAGCAGCAACAGACAGGGTTTCACTGAAGCTTTCTTT. V is TRBV7-8 and J is TRBJ1-1; 7 bases map to TRBD1. Germline loops: CDR1 SGHVS, CDR2 FQNEAQ. This CDR3 spans 14 amino acids. Trimming removed 5 bases from V and 4 bases from J; junction bases left unmatched: 7. Complete variable domain (other parts from reference TRBV7-8 and TRBJ1-1): GAGVSQSPRYKVAKRGQDVALRCDPISGHVSLFWYQQALGQGPEFLTYFQNEAQLDKSGLPSDRFFAERPEGSVSTLKIQRTQQEDSAVYLCASSNRQGFTEAFFGQGTRLTVV.

The chain has TRBV29-1 and TRBJ2-7, with 9 nucleotides matching TRBD1. Trimming removed 5 bases from V and 2 bases from J; junction bases left unmatched: 13. CDR3 length: 16 residues. Germline loops: CDR1 SQVTM, CDR2 ANQGSEA. The chain's CDR3 is CSVSPALGQGTYEQYF. The CDR3 DNA is TGCAGCGTTTCCCCAGCGCTCGGACAGGGGACCTACGAGCAGTACTTC.

The chain carries TRBV5-1 and TRBJ2-7, with D possibly TRBD1 on 5 matching bases. The CDR3 contains 15 residues. The V gene lost 3 bases and the J gene lost 1 base, with 14 bases spanning the gap. Germline CDR1 reads SGHRS; CDR2 reads YFSETQ. The DNA of the CDR3 is TGCGCCAGCAGCTCGACAGCACCCCTATCCTACGAGCAGTACTTC. Its protein product is CASSSTAPLSYEQYF.

The chain recombines TRBV6-5 with TRBJ2-3; the D is unclear. Trimming cost V 8 bases and J 1 base, with 16 bases left between them. The length of the CDR3 is 15 residues. From germline, CDR1 is MNHEY and CDR2 SVGAGI. The CDR3 DNA sequence: TGTGCCAGCTCTAACCAGGCAACCCGCACAGATACGCAGTATTTT. Its protein is CASSNQATRTDTQYF.

The rearrangement uses TRBV29-1 and TRBJ2-5; unclear D gene. V was shortened by 6 bases and J by 1 base, with 12 bases between the two germline ends. Germline CDR1 is SQVTM and CDR2 is ANQGSEA. This CDR3 spans 13 amino acids. The DNA of the CDR3 is TGCAGCGTCCCTGGGCTCATCCAAGAGACCCAGTACTTC. As protein: CSVPGLIQETQYF.

V is TRBV2 and J is TRBJ1-2; 7 nucleotides agree with TRBD1. In germline, CDR1 is SNHLY, CDR2 FYNNEI. The junction had 11 bases not matched to a gene; V was cut back by 4 bases and J by 6 bases. The CDR3 covers 15 residues. In DNA, the CDR3 is TGTGCCAGCAGTGGAAGGACACAGGGGATTGATGGCTACACCTTC. Encoded protein: CASSGRTQGIDGYTF.

The V call is TRBV27, the J call TRBJ1-1; 7 bases are a match to TRBD1. Germline loops: CDR1 MNHEY, CDR2 SMNVEV (reference sequence). The V segment lost 1 base and the J segment 4 bases; nucleotides outside the gene matches: 9. The CDR3 has 16 amino acids. The CDR3 sequence is CASSLLGPQGGTEAFF. CDR3 nucleotide sequence: TGTGCCAGCAGTTTATTGGGCCCCCAGGGGGGCACTGAAGCTTTCTTT.

The chain employs TRBV6-4 and TRBJ2-1, with D hard to call. Trimming pared 4 bases from V and 2 bases from J, leaving 12 bases between. Germline CDR1 MRHNA, CDR2 SNTAGT. The CDR3 extends over 15 amino acids. CDR3 nucleotide sequence: TGTGCCAGCAGTGCAGGTGGCGAACCCTACAATGAGCAGTTCTTC. Translation: CASSAGGEPYNEQFF.

The gene calls are TRBV28 and TRBJ2-5; 9 bases agree with TRBD1. The CDR3 has 17 residues. J gave up 2 bases and V 4 bases, and 11 bases lay outside the gene matches. Per the germline V gene, CDR1 is MDHEN and CDR2 is SYDVKM. CDR3 DNA sequence: TGTGCCAGCAGTTCGACTCGACAGGGGGGGCCTCAAGAGACCCAGTACTTC. It specifies CASSSTRQGGPQETQYF.

Concerning this clone itself: The same CDR3 also results from other DNA sequences found in this sample. The rearrangement joins TRBV2 to TRBJ2-5; the D is unclear. Trimming cost V 1 base and J 3 bases, with 6 bases left between them. This CDR3 comprises 13 residues. Germline assignment: CDR1 SNHLY and CDR2 FYNNEI. CDR3 in DNA: TGTGCCAGCAGTGAAGTTTGGGAAGAGACCCAGTACTTC. Its translation is CASSEVWEETQYF.

V gene TRBV15 combines with J gene TRBJ1-5, with 12 nucleotides matching TRBD1. CDR1 is LNHNV and CDR2 is YYDKDF in the germline V gene (reference sequence). The CDR3 length is 16 residues. The V segment lost 1 base and the J segment 9 bases; nucleotides outside the gene matches: 7. As DNA, the CDR3 is TGTGCCACCAGCAGAGTAGGGACAGGGGGCAGGCTGCCCCAGCATTTT. This translates into CATSRVGTGGRLPQHF.